Listed below are T cell receptor beta chains from one sample, sequenced in a study of T cells in Graves' hyperthyroidism and ophthalmopathy. TCRdb redid the calling of the multiplex PCR reads with MiXCR, one entry per CDR3 protein. The sample includes about 210,000 distinct CDR3 sequences, about 17% of them seen just once. Source material: blood. The receptors were sampled from a man aged 35 to 55 with Graves' hyperthyroidism. Each CDR3 is given with its conserved first and last residue. D genes are given only for firm matches. Clone size is not always given. Where it is, it says once, few, many or a class for expanded clones.

V gene,D gene,clone size,J gene,CDR3 protein,CDR3 DNA
TRBV5-1,TRBD1,many,TRBJ2-5,CASTGTGSMGETQYF,TGCGCCAGCACTGGGACAGGGAGTATGGGAGAGACCCAGTACTTC
TRBV4-2,NA,few,TRBJ1-2,CASSPPGSVFYGYTF,TGTGCCAGCAGCCCTCCGGGGAGTGTATTCTATGGCTACACCTTC
TRBV20-1,TRBD1,NA,TRBJ1-3,CSAYGTVSGNTIYF,TGCAGTGCATACGGGACAGTCTCTGGAAACACCATATATTTT
TRBV29-1,NA,many,TRBJ2-3,CSVESGGRDTQYF,TGCAGCGTTGAATCAGGAGGACGGGATACGCAGTATTTT
TRBV19,NA,NA,TRBJ2-2,CASSPGLGAGELFF,TGTGCCAGTAGTCCGGGGTTGGGGGCCGGGGAGCTGTTTTTT
TRBV7-3,NA,many,TRBJ2-2,CASSSGLAGELFF,TGTGCCAGCAGCTCTGGGCTGGCCGGGGAGCTGTTTTTT
TRBV29-1,NA,many,TRBJ2-1,CSVAEYNEQFF,TGCAGCGTTGCAGAGTACAATGAGCAGTTCTTC
TRBV11-3,NA,NA,TRBJ2-7,CASSANFGSSYEQYF,TGTGCCAGCAGCGCTAATTTCGGGAGCTCCTACGAGCAGTACTTC
TRBV5-6,NA,NA,TRBJ1-5,CASSLAAGYSNQPQHF,TGTGCCAGCAGCTTGGCGGCAGGTTATAGCAATCAGCCCCAGCATTTT
TRBV5-1,NA,few,TRBJ1-6,CASSLEQGGNSPLHF,TGCGCCAGCAGCTTGGAACAGGGCGGTAATTCACCCCTCCACTTT
TRBV30,NA,many,TRBJ2-7,CAWTPDGRSYEQYF,TGTGCCTGGACCCCGGACGGACGCTCCTACGAGCAGTACTTC
TRBV7-6,NA,NA,TRBJ2-2,CVSRGPPRTGELFF,TGTGTCAGCCGAGGGCCCCCCAGGACCGGGGAGCTGTTTTTT
TRBV19,NA,NA,TRBJ2-1,CASSIGGGRNEQFF,TGTGCCAGTAGTATTGGGGGGGGCCGCAATGAGCAGTTCTTC
TRBV2,TRBD1,many,TRBJ2-1,CASRRGTVTLVEQFF,TGTGCCAGCAGGCGTGGGACAGTGACGTTGGTTGAGCAGTTCTTC
TRBV5-8,NA,NA,TRBJ1-2,CASSTGDNEDVLNYGYTF,TGTGCCAGCAGCACTGGGGACAATGAAGATGTCTTGAACTATGGCTACACCTTC
TRBV9,NA,many,TRBJ2-1,CASSVEQGRGWEQFF,TGTGCCAGCAGCGTAGAACAGGGAAGGGGTTGGGAGCAGTTCTTC
TRBV7-9,TRBD1,many,TRBJ2-1,CASSLLRDSYNEQFF,TGTGCCAGCAGCCTTCTTCGGGACAGCTACAATGAGCAGTTCTTC
TRBV20-1,NA,many,TRBJ2-1,CSARDREQFF,TGCAGTGCTAGAGATCGGGAACAGTTCTTC
TRBV18,NA,few,TRBJ1-3,CASSPPLGNSGNTIYF,TGTGCCAGCTCACCACCGTTGGGTAACTCTGGAAACACCATATATTTT
TRBV5-1,NA,NA,TRBJ1-1,CASSFGLPGAEAFF,TGCGCCAGCAGCTTTGGACTACCCGGCGCTGAAGCTTTCTTT
TRBV20-1,NA,few,TRBJ1-4,CSARGGQATNEKLFF,TGCAGTGCTAGAGGCGGACAAGCAACTAATGAAAAACTGTTTTTT
TRBV27,NA,many,TRBJ2-2,CASSFITSNTGELFF,TGTGCCAGCAGTTTTATCACTTCAAACACCGGGGAGCTGTTTTTT
TRBV9,TRBD2,NA,TRBJ2-6,CASSVDYRDYANVLTF,TGTGCCAGCAGCGTTGATTACCGGGACTACGCCAACGTCCTGACTTTC
TRBV7-2,NA,NA,TRBJ2-7,CASSYSGIYEQYF,TGTGCCAGCAGCTATAGCGGCATTTACGAGCAGTACTTC
TRBV2,TRBD1,many,TRBJ1-1,CASSAQGKEAFF,TGTGCCAGCAGTGCACAGGGGAAGGAAGCTTTCTTT
TRBV11-2,TRBD1,many,TRBJ1-2,CASSPTDRGYYGYTF,TGTGCCAGCAGCCCAACTGACAGGGGCTACTATGGCTACACCTTC
TRBV3-1,TRBD1,NA,TRBJ1-6,CASSQKDREHSPLHF,TGTGCCAGCAGCCAAAAGGACAGGGAGCACTCACCCCTCCACTTT
TRBV7-8,TRBD1,many,TRBJ1-5,CASSLRQGGNQPQHF,TGTGCCAGCAGCCTCCGACAGGGCGGCAATCAGCCCCAGCATTTT
TRBV2,NA,many,TRBJ2-2,CASSPIVVIGELFF,TGTGCCAGCAGTCCTATAGTGGTAATCGGGGAGCTGTTTTTT
TRBV18,TRBD1,NA,TRBJ2-7,CASSPITGTGSYEQYF,TGTGCCAGCTCACCTATAACCGGGACAGGGTCATACGAGCAGTACTTC
TRBV6-2/TRBV6-3,NA,many,TRBJ1-1,CASSYSRNTEAFF,TGTGCCAGCAGTTACTCTCGGAACACTGAAGCTTTCTTT
TRBV10-3,TRBD1,NA,TRBJ2-7,CAISENRGGSYEQYF,TGTGCCATCAGTGAGAACAGGGGCGGCTCCTACGAGCAGTACTTC
TRBV12-3/TRBV12-4,TRBD1,many,TRBJ1-6,CASSPDRGSPLHF,TGTGCCAGCAGCCCGGACAGGGGTTCACCCCTCCACTTT
TRBV4-2,TRBD2,NA,TRBJ2-3,CASSQGGLGGAGTDTQYF,TGTGCCAGCAGCCAAGGCGGACTCGGGGGGGCTGGCACAGATACGCAGTATTTT
TRBV12-3/TRBV12-4,NA,NA,TRBJ1-1,CATGSGRSTEAFF,TGTGCCACCGGTAGTGGCCGGAGCACTGAAGCTTTCTTT
TRBV12-3/TRBV12-4,NA,many,TRBJ1-2,CASSWQGHGYTF,TGTGCCAGCAGTTGGCAGGGACATGGCTACACCTTC
TRBV5-1,NA,many,TRBJ1-2,CASSLTTATAVYGYTF,TGCGCCAGCAGCTTGACAACAGCCACAGCGGTCTATGGCTACACCTTC
TRBV4-3,TRBD1,NA,TRBJ2-6,CASSRGTGVSGANVLTF,TGCGCCAGCAGCCGAGGGACAGGGGTTTCTGGGGCCAACGTCCTGACTTTC
TRBV28,TRBD2,few,TRBJ2-5,CASSFALAGKQYF,TGTGCCAGCAGTTTCGCGCTAGCGGGGAAACAGTACTTC
TRBV4-3,NA,NA,TRBJ1-1,CASTQARVSVAEARNTEAFF,TGCGCCAGCACCCAAGCCCGAGTTTCTGTTGCTGAAGCGAGGAACACTGAAGCTTTCTTT
TRBV13,NA,few,TRBJ2-7,CASSRPPPTGARNYEQYF,TGTGCCAGCAGCCGACCCCCGCCGACGGGGGCGCGGAACTACGAGCAGTACTTC
TRBV5-1,NA,many,TRBJ2-3,CASSYGGGADTQYF,TGCGCCAGCAGCTACGGTGGGGGTGCAGATACGCAGTATTTT
TRBV20-1,TRBD1,many,TRBJ2-2,CSARGQVYTGELFF,TGCAGTGCGCGAGGACAGGTTTACACCGGGGAGCTGTTTTTT
TRBV6-1,NA,few,TRBJ1-1,CASSEAAYRDAEAFF,TGTGCCAGCAGTGAAGCGGCTTACCGGGACGCTGAAGCTTTCTTT
TRBV6-2/TRBV6-3,TRBD1,NA,TRBJ2-5,CASSYEKDRVPETQYF,TGTGCCAGCAGTTACGAAAAGGACAGGGTCCCAGAGACCCAGTACTTC
TRBV13,TRBD2,few,TRBJ2-7,CASSDDGGALNEQYF,TGTGCCAGCAGCGACGACGGGGGGGCTTTGAACGAGCAGTACTTC
TRBV7-2,TRBD2,NA,TRBJ2-1,CASSLVLGGGTNNEQFF,TGTGCCAGCAGCTTAGTTTTGGGCGGGGGGACCAACAATGAGCAGTTCTTC
TRBV12-3/TRBV12-4,TRBD1,NA,TRBJ1-3,CASAWDREGNTIYF,TGTGCCAGCGCTTGGGACAGGGAAGGAAACACCATATATTTT
TRBV20-1,NA,NA,TRBJ2-5,CSATENRETQYF,TGCAGTGCTACCGAGAACCGAGAGACCCAGTACTTC
TRBV20-1,TRBD2,NA,TRBJ2-2,CSARAGEVGTGELFF,TGCAGTGCTCGAGCGGGAGAGGTGGGCACCGGGGAGCTGTTTTTT
TRBV11-2,NA,many,TRBJ1-1,CASSSRGDTEAFF,TGTGCCAGCAGCTCCCGGGGGGACACTGAAGCTTTCTTT
TRBV6-1,NA,many,TRBJ2-5,CASRNGHSRSETQYF,TGTGCCAGCAGAAATGGGCACAGCAGGAGTGAGACCCAGTACTTC
TRBV12-3/TRBV12-4,TRBD1,many,TRBJ2-2,CASSPTGQGLENTGELFF,TGTGCCAGCAGTCCCACCGGACAGGGTTTAGAAAACACCGGGGAGCTGTTTTTT
TRBV11-3,TRBD1,many,TRBJ2-7,CASSPNGQGAYEQYF,TGTGCCAGCAGCCCAAATGGACAGGGGGCCTACGAGCAGTACTTC
TRBV27,TRBD1,many,TRBJ1-1,CASSSIRGRATEAFF,TGTGCCAGCAGTTCCATCAGGGGGCGCGCCACTGAAGCTTTCTTT